This T cell receptor (beta chain) was documented in a study of T cells after yellow fever vaccination. The CDR3 runs 13 residues. The V gene's germline CDR1 is SEHNR and CDR2 FQNEAQ (reference sequence). V lost 1 base, J lost 5 bases, and 8 bases lay in between. MiXCR was run by TCRdb on the 5' RACE reads, yielding one entry per CDR3 protein. The sample contains 100,000 to 150,000 distinct CDR3 sequences, roughly 10% of which appear only once. The sample in question was CD8+ T cells sorted from PBMCs, obtained on the day of the yellow fever booster vaccination. This TCR was sampled from a man between 18 and 29 years old who received the YFV17D yellow fever vaccine. The chain couples TRBV7-9 to TRBJ2-5, with D perhaps being TRBD1 or TRBD2 (5 bases each). DNA for the CDR3: TGTGCCAGCAGCTTAGTTGGGACGGAGACCCAGTACTTC. Encoded protein: CASSLVGTETQYF.